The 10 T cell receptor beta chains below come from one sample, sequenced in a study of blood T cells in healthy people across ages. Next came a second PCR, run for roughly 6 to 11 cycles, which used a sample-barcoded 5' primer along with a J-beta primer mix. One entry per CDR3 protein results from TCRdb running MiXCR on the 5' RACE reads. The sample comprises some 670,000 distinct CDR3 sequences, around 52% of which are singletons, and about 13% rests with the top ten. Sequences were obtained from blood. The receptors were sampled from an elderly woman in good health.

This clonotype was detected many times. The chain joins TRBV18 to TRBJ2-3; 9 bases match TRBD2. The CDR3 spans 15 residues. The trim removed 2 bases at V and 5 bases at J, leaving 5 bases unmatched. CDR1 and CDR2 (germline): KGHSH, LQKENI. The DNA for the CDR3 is TGTGCCAGCTCACCAGCGGGGGGGAACAAAGATACGCAGTATTTT. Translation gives CASSPAGGNKDTQYF.

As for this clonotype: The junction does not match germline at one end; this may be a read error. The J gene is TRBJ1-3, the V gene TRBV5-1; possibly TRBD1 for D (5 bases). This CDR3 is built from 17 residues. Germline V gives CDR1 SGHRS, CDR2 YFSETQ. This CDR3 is CASRPVRDSNPGSTIYF. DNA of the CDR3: TGCGCCAGCAGACCCGTCAGGGATTCTAACCCGGGAAGCACCATATATTTT.

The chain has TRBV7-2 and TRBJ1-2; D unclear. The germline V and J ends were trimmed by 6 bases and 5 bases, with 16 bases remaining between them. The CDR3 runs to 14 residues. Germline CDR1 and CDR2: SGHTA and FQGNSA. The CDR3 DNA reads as TGTGCCAGCAGATCGGGCCCTCCCCCTTATGGCTACACCTTC. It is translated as CASRSGPPPYGYTF.

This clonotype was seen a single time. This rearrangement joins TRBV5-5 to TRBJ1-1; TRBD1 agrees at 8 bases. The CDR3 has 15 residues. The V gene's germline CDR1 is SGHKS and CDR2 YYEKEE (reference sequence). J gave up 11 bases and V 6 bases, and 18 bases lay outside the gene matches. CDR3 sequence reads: CASTREAGGRVGAFF. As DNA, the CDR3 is TGTGCCAGCACCCGCGAGGCAGGGGGCCGGGTCGGGGCTTTCTTT.

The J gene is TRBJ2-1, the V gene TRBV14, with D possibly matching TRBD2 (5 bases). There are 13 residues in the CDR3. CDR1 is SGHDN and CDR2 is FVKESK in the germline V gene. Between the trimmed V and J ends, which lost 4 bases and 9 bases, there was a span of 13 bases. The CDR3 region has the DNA TGTGCCAGCAGCCCGAGAACAGAGGGTGAGCAGTTCTTC. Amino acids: CASSPRTEGEQFF.

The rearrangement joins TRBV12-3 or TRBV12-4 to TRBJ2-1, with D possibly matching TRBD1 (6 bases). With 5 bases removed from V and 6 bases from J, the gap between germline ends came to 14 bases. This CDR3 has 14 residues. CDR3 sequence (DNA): TGTGCCAGCAGTCCCCGCCAGACAGGCAATGAGCAGTTCTTC. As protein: CASSPRQTGNEQFF.

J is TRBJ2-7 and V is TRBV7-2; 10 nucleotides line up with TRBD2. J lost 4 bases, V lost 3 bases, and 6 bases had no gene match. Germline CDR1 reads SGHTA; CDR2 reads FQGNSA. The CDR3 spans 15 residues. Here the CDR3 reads CASSLSGLAAYEQYF. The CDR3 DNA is TGTGCCAGCAGCTTGTCCGGACTAGCGGCTTACGAGCAGTACTTC.

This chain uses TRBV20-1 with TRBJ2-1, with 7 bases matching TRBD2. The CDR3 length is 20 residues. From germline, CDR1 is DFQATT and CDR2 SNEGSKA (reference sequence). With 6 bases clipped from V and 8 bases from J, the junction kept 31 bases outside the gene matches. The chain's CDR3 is CSAAPPRGSGRSGRNDEQFF. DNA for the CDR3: TGCAGTGCGGCCCCCCCTCGGGGTAGCGGGCGCTCGGGGCGGAATGATGAGCAGTTCTTC.

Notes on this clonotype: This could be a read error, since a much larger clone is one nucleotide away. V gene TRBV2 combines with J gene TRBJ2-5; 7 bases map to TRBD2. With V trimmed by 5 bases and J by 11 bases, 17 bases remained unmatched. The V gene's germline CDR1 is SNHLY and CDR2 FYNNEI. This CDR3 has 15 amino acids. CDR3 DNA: TGTGCCAGCAGTATCCTCGGCGGGAGTTGGAATGAGCAGTACTTC. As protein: CASSILGGSWNEQYF.

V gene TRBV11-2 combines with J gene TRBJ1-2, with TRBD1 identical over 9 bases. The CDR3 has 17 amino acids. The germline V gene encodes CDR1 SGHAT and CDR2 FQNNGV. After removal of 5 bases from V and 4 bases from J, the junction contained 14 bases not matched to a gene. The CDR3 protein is CASSRGTGTNYFYGYTF. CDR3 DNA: TGTGCCAGCAGCCGAGGGACAGGGACTAATTATTTCTATGGCTACACCTTC.